This TCR beta chain was identified during a study of T cells in Graves' hyperthyroidism and ophthalmopathy. Points from the study as a whole: Blood also carried most thyroid clonotypes expanded above 0.001. Stable hyperthyroidism and ophthalmopathy were separated using 13 V-J signatures.

Across 18 months, stable Graves' hyperthyroidism was marked by no progression to ophthalmopathy. Newly diagnosed hyperthyroidism, duration under 2 months, in patients aged 18 to 65. The investigators amplified TCR beta CDR3 regions from RNA transcripts. HTBI primers were employed in a first-round RT-PCR of the TCR CDR3. TCRdb re-called the multiplex PCR reads through MiXCR, storing one row per CDR3 protein. The table shows approximately 420,000 distinct CDR3 sequences, with 14% to 15% occurring only once. This clonotype was seen more than once but under ten times. Its matching antigen is unknown. The receptor was derived from a woman in her twenties or thirties with Graves' hyperthyroidism. Material for sequencing was blood.

This chain's CDR3 is CASSPPEAMVNTEAFF. In DNA, the CDR3 is TGTGCCAGCAGCCCCCCCGAGGCAATGGTGAACACTGAAGCTTTCTTT. The rearrangement links TRBV9 to TRBJ1-1; no firm D call. The CDR3 extends over 16 amino acids. The germline gives CDR1 SGDLS, CDR2 YYNGEE. Trimming stripped 4 bases from V and 0 bases from J, with 16 bases between.